Following are 11 T cell receptor beta chains from one sample sequenced in a study of blood T cell repertoires in COVID-19. Profiled with immunoSEQ multiplex PCR; TCRdb holds only in-frame clones, not every one. The repertoire has more than 120,000 clones, about 87% of them found once; the top ten carry 8.5% to 9.5%. Sample: peripheral blood. The receptors here all came from a woman aged 45-59 years with active or convalescent COVID-19.

Only a few counts were recorded for this clone. The gene calls are TRBV6-7 and TRBJ2-2; possibly TRBD1 for D (5 bases). TRBV6-7 is sorted into the ORF group, with uncertain function. There are 18 residues in the CDR3. Trimming removed 0 bases from V and 0 bases from J, with 14 bases in between. CDR3 amino acids: CASSYSSGAGPNTGELFF. In DNA form, the CDR3 reads TGTGCCAGCAGTTACTCGAGTGGGGCAGGACCGAACACCGGGGAGCTGTTTTTT.

The chain recombines TRBV5-4 with TRBJ2-5, with 10 nucleotides matching TRBD2. The CDR3 contains 17 residues. Trimming cost V 2 bases and J 2 bases; bases outside gene matches: 9. Germline V gives CDR1 SGHNT, CDR2 YYREEE (reference sequence). The DNA for the CDR3 is TGTGCCAGCAGCTTCGGACTAGCGGCCGCGGGACAAGAGACCCAGTACTTC. Its protein is CASSFGLAAAGQETQYF.

The chain carries TRBV7-9 and TRBJ1-1, with D possibly matching TRBD1 (6 bases). Germline CDR1 is SEHNR and CDR2 is FQNEAQ (reference sequence). V dropped 5 bases and J dropped 4 bases, with 17 bases sitting between them. CDR3 length equals 15 residues. The CDR3 loop reads CASSPGTGMGTEAFF. CDR3 DNA: TGTGCCAGCAGCCCCGGAACAGGGATGGGCACTGAAGCTTTCTTT.

This chain links TRBV7-2 with TRBJ1-3; D remains ambiguous. The ends were cut back, 4 bases at V and 0 bases at J, with 10 bases in the middle. The CDR3 has 15 residues. CDR1 and CDR2 (germline): SGHTA, FQGNSA. The CDR3 DNA reads as TGTGCCAGCAGCTCCGACGGGAACTCTGGAAACACCATATATTTT. Protein: CASSSDGNSGNTIYF.

The V gene is TRBV7-3, the J gene TRBJ2-3; 7 nucleotides line up with TRBD2. The CDR3 consists of 15 residues. CDR1 and CDR2 (germline): SGHTA, FQGTGA. After removal of 2 bases from V and 0 bases from J, the junction contained 2 bases not matched to a gene. The CDR3 is CASSLLAASTDTQYF. The CDR3 nucleotides are TGTGCCAGCAGCTTACTAGCGGCTAGCACAGATACGCAGTATTTT.

The chain links TRBV18 to TRBJ2-7; 13 nucleotides align to TRBD2. Germline V lookup: CDR1 KGHSH, CDR2 LQKENI. This CDR3 region has 18 residues. V lost 3 bases to trimming and J lost 3 bases; unmatched junction nucleotides: 11. In DNA, the CDR3 is TGTGCCAGCTCACCCCAGGGACTAGCGGGACAGAGTTTCTACGAGCAGTACTTC. Encoded protein: CASSPQGLAGQSFYEQYF.

The chain combines TRBV5-1 with TRBJ2-3, with D tentatively TRBD1 (5 bases). The CDR3 has 16 residues. Trimming pared 1 base from V and 3 bases from J, leaving 15 bases between. Germline assignment: CDR1 SGHRS and CDR2 YFSETQ. The CDR3 region is CASSLRTQGKTDTQYF. CDR3 bases: TGCGCCAGCAGCTTGCGCACCCAGGGTAAAACAGATACGCAGTATTTT.

The chain employs TRBV11-2 and TRBJ1-2; tentative D call: TRBD1 (5 bases). This CDR3 is 15 amino acids long. Germline CDR1 SGHAT, CDR2 FQNNGV. The V end lost 4 bases, the J end lost 6 bases, and 18 bases lay between the germline ends. CDR3 residues: CASSSTQGLSHGYTF. As DNA, the CDR3 is TGTGCCAGCAGCTCGACCCAGGGACTCTCTCATGGCTACACCTTC.

This chain joins TRBV28 and TRBJ2-7; 7 bases fit TRBD1. The junction had 15 bases not matched to a gene; V was cut back by 6 bases and J by 7 bases. Germline V gene sequence: CDR1 MDHEN, CDR2 SYDVKM. This CDR3 contains 15 residues. Here the CDR3 DNA reads TGTGCCAGCAGCCCCAACAGGGGACGCGGGTGGGAGCAGTACTTC. The encoded protein is CASSPNRGRGWEQYF.

The V and J genes are TRBV11-2 and TRBJ1-1; no clear D. Germline CDR1 is SGHAT and CDR2 is FQNNGV. Trimming removed 3 bases from V and 2 bases from J, with 10 bases in between. The CDR3 is 14 residues long. As DNA, the CDR3 is TGTGCCAGCAGCTTCATTACGGGTAACACTGAAGCTTTCTTT. It codes for CASSFITGNTEAFF. Full variable domain (outside the CDR3, taken from reference TRBV11-2 and TRBJ1-1): EAGVAQSPRYKIIEKRQSVAFWCNPISGHATLYWYQQILGQGPKLLIQFQNNGVVDDSQLPKDRFSAERLKGVDSTLKIQPAKLEDSAVYLCASSFITGNTEAFFGQGTRLTVV.

The sample holds a few counts of this clone. V is TRBV2 and J is TRBJ1-5; possibly TRBD1 for D (5 bases). CDR1 SNHLY and CDR2 FYNNEI come from the germline V gene. This CDR3 is 14 amino acids long. The V and J ends lost 8 bases and 7 bases respectively, with 18 bases between them. The CDR3 protein is CASSEGQGEQPQHF. The CDR3 bases are TGTGCCAGCTCGGAGGGGCAGGGTGAACAGCCCCAGCATTTT.